The T cell receptor (beta chain) under discussion was sequenced for a study of spatial heterogeneity in lung cancer (dated by TCRdb to 2018 to 2020). Background for the entire study: Beta-chain transcripts were consistently detected in greater numbers than alpha-chain transcripts, which likely reflected higher beta-chain transcript abundance. In the raw uncorrected reads, each unique combination of TCR and UMI appeared more than ten times on average. The study quantitatively compared TCR alpha and beta repertoires across multiple tumor regions, matched nontumor lung and blood in non-small cell lung cancer. Nonsynonymous mutation counts, determined by whole-exome sequencing of tumor tissue, were related to TCR repertoire features. Both alpha and beta chains were TCR-sequenced in approximately 220 tumor regions, fewer than 80 matched nontumor lung samples and 56 PBMC samples obtained at surgery.

Explained via the paper, the time point label denotes: sample taken at primary tumor resection. Whole RNA extracted from tumor and nontumor lung tissue, or from cryopreserved PBMC samples, was used for TCR sequencing without cell sorting. Donors were 72 patients with early-stage, untreated non-small cell lung cancer from the lung TRACERx cohort. Only patients for whom sufficient RNA was available from at least two tumor regions were selected for TCR sequencing. This clonotype has ten or more counts. Its cognate antigen has yet to be identified. No much larger clone exists at a distance of one base, and base qualities are not known. Overall study outcomes, separate from this receptor: Ubiquitous expanded tumor TCRs were detected in blood more often at tumor resection than at routine follow-up. Confirming at a functional level the hypothesis that regional TCRs recognize regional mutations was considered to require additional single-cell paired TCR alpha and beta sequencing.

The receptor library was made with 5' RACE. TCRdb names NextSeq 500 as the instrument used. The TCR library protocol attached a unique molecular identifier to each TCR cDNA molecule to allow correction of PCR and sequencing errors. The study's own analysis went as follows. TCR identification, UMI-based error correction and CDR3 extraction were all carried out with Decombinator tools. TCRs above a frequency of 2 per 1,000, corresponding to the top 1% of the tumor frequency distribution, were defined as expanded. Rényi diversity was computed with the R vegan package after subsampling each repertoire 100 times to 5,000 TCRs. To build CDR3 similarity networks, amino acid triplet string-kernel similarity was used, and CDR3s were connected when their pairwise similarity was above 0.82. In TCRdb, the public reads were trimmed at Q25 with fastp and aligned with MiXCR, with productive beta chains retained. Every entry covers one CDR3 protein and lists the most common genes and DNA from its rows. TCRdb's processing, not the authors' own work, is the source of the V and J calls. The sample records 45,000 to 55,000 distinct CDR3 sequences, less than 6% of which are singletons. Around 10% of the sample lies in the top ten.

V is trimmed back by 2 bases and J by 2 bases, and the junction contains 2 bases that no gene match accounts for. The CDR3 goes from the cysteine to the phenylalanine over 14 residues. Just the 42-base CDR3 DNA is kept, in frame starting at base 1. From a lookup of the germline V gene, CDR1 and CDR2 are SNHLY and FYNNEI. The rearrangement joined TRBV2 to TRBJ2-5; 7 bases in the middle match TRBD2. The source is a male donor with early-stage non-small cell lung cancer. The sample consisted of PBMCs, taken at surgery. Read as DNA, the sequence is TGTGCCAGCAGTGAACTAGCGGTTCAAGAGACCCAGTACTTC. This yields the protein CASSELAVQETQYF. Reference TRBV2 and TRBJ2-5 genes cover what lies past the CDR3, so the full variable domain is EPEVTQTPSHQVTQMGQEVILRCVPISNHLYFYWYRQILGQKVEFLVSFYNNEISEKSEIFDDQFSVERPDGSNFTLKIRSTKLEDSAMYFCASSELAVQETQYFGPGTRLLVL.